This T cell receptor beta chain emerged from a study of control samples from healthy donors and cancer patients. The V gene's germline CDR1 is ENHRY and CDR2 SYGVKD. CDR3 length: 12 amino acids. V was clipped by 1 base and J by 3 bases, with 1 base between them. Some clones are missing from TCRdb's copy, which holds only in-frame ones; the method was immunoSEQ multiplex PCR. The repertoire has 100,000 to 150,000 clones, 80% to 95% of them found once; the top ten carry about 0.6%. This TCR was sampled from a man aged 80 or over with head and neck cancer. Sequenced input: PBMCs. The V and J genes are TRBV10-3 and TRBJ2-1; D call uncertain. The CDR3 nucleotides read TGTGCCATCAGTGAGTACTACAATGAGCAGTTCTTC. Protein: CAISEYYNEQFF.